These T cell receptor beta chains were read from a single sample in a study of beta chain features in type 1 diabetes. TCRdb's table, derived via immunoSEQ multiplex PCR, lists solely in-frame clones and lacks some. The data contain 400,000 to 450,000 clones, around 13% of them singletons. Sequenced sample: naive CD4+ T cells from blood. The receptors were gathered from a man in his thirties or forties in good health. The CDR3 runs from the conserved cysteine through the conserved F or W. D genes are given only for firm matches. Clone size appears in some rows only: once, few, many, or a class for an expanded clone.

NA,TRBJ1-1,few,TRBV19,CASSIIKELNTEAFF,TGTGCCAGTAGTATTATCAAAGAGTTGAACACTGAAGCTTTCTTT
NA,TRBJ2-5,NA,TRBV30,CAWSVGRNQETQYF,TGTGCCTGGAGTGTAGGCAGAAACCAAGAGACCCAGTACTTC
NA,TRBJ2-5,NA,TRBV6-5,CASSTPGFGTQYF,TGTGCCAGCAGTACCCCAGGGTTTGGGACCCAGTACTTC
NA,TRBJ2-7,NA,TRBV6-6,CASSPGSYEQYF,TGTGCCAGCTCCCCTGGCTCCTACGAGCAGTACTTC
NA,TRBJ1-2,once,TRBV9,CASSVSGYGYTF,TGTGCCAGCAGCGTAAGTGGTTATGGCTACACCTTC
TRBD1,TRBJ2-2,NA,TRBV5-6,CASSRTGMDTGELFF,TGTGCCAGCAGCCGGACAGGGATGGACACCGGGGAGCTGTTTTTT
NA,TRBJ1-2,few,TRBV28,CASSSSGYTF,TGTGCCAGCAGTAGCTCTGGCTACACCTTC
TRBD2,TRBJ2-6,NA,TRBV19,CASSRLAGAGANVLTF,TGTGCCAGTAGTCGGCTAGCGGGAGCTGGGGCCAACGTCCTGACTTTC
NA,TRBJ1-6,few,TRBV5-1,CASSLYMADNSPLHF,TGCGCCAGCAGCTTGTACATGGCTGATAATTCACCCCTCCACTTT
NA,TRBJ2-1,NA,TRBV7-2,CASSRDYNEQFF,TGTGCCAGCAGCCGGGACTACAATGAGCAGTTCTTC
TRBD2,TRBJ2-3,few,TRBV2,CASRYSGGGTDTQYF,TGTGCCAGCAGGTATAGCGGGGGAGGCACAGATACGCAGTATTTT
NA,TRBJ2-6,NA,TRBV6-5,CATRKTGANVLTF,TGTGCCACCAGGAAGACTGGGGCCAACGTCCTGACTTTC
TRBD1,TRBJ2-4,few,TRBV5-6,CASSPQDRAGIQYF,TGTGCCAGCAGCCCACAGGACAGGGCGGGCATTCAGTACTTC
TRBD1,TRBJ1-2,few,TRBV9,CASSDPTGANNYGYTF,TGTGCCAGCAGCGACCCGACAGGGGCGAATAACTATGGCTACACCTTC
TRBD2,TRBJ2-7,few,TRBV9,CASSVTSGYEQYF,TGTGCCAGCAGCGTTACTAGCGGCTACGAGCAGTACTTC
NA,TRBJ1-1,NA,TRBV12-5,CASGSPGPLVTEAFF,TGTGCTAGTGGTTCCCCGGGGCCTTTGGTCACTGAAGCTTTCTTT
TRBD1,TRBJ1-2,NA,TRBV5-5,CASSTAGTESYGYTF,TGTGCCAGCAGCACAGCCGGGACAGAGTCCTATGGCTACACCTTC
NA,TRBJ2-4,few,TRBV7-2,CASSLEWGAKNIQYF,TGTGCCAGCAGCTTAGAGTGGGGGGCCAAAAACATTCAGTACTTC
TRBD2,TRBJ2-5,few,TRBV19,CASTTRRWTSGTRETQYF,TGTGCCAGTACCACAAGGCGGTGGACTAGCGGAACTCGGGAGACCCAGTACTTC
NA,TRBJ1-2,NA,TRBV7-2,CASSFVGRPRRGYTF,TGTGCCAGCAGCTTTGTCGGGAGGCCTCGGCGGGGCTACACCTTC
NA,TRBJ2-1,few,TRBV4-2,CASSQVGAVPYNEQFF,TGTGCCAGCAGCCAAGTAGGGGCCGTTCCCTACAATGAGCAGTTCTTC
NA,TRBJ2-3,NA,TRBV9,CASSVAAGITSTDTQYF,TGTGCCAGCAGCGTAGCTGCCGGCATTACGTCCACAGATACGCAGTATTTT
TRBD1,TRBJ2-2,few,TRBV11-2,CASSRSTGLFPNTGELFF,TGTGCCAGCAGCCGATCGACAGGGTTGTTTCCGAACACCGGGGAGCTGTTTTTT
NA,TRBJ1-2,NA,TRBV9,CASGSYVGFYGYTF,TGTGCCAGCGGGTCTTATGTTGGGTTTTATGGCTACACCTTC
NA,TRBJ1-4,NA,TRBV5-1,CASSLSATNEKLFF,TGCGCCAGCAGCTTGAGTGCAACTAATGAAAAACTGTTTTTT
TRBD2,TRBJ2-5,few,TRBV2,CASSLELAGGQETQYF,TGTGCCAGCAGCCTAGAACTAGCGGGGGGACAAGAGACCCAGTACTTC
TRBD2,TRBJ2-3,NA,TRBV10-3,CAIRSGSADTQYF,TGTGCCATCCGTAGCGGGAGCGCAGATACGCAGTATTTT
NA,TRBJ2-3,NA,TRBV29-1,CSVWRDGTDTQYF,TGCAGCGTCTGGCGGGACGGCACAGATACGCAGTATTTT
NA,TRBJ2-1,NA,TRBV11-2,CASSLRRGSYNEQFF,TGTGCCAGCAGCTTACGCAGGGGCTCCTACAATGAGCAGTTCTTC